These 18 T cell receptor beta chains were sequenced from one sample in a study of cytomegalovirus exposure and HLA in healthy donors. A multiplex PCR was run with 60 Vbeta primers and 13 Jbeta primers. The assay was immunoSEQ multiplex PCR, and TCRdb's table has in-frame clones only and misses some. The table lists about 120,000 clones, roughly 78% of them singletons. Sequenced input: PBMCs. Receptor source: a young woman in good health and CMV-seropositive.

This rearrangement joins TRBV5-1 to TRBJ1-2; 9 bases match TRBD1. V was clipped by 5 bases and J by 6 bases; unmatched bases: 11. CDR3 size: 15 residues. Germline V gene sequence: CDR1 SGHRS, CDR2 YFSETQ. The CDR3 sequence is CASRDPGQGPDGYTF. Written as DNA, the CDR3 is TGCGCCAGCAGGGATCCGGGACAGGGACCCGATGGCTACACCTTC.

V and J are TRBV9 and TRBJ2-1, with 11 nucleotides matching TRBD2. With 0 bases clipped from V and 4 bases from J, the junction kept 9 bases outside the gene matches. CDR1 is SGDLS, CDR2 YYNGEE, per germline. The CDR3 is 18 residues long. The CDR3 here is CASSVGGRGTSGYNEQFF. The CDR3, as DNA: TGTGCCAGCAGCGTAGGGGGGCGGGGGACTAGCGGATACAATGAGCAGTTCTTC.

This chain's CDR3 is CASHTGTSSYNEQFF. In DNA form, the CDR3 reads TGTGCCAGTCATACAGGGACCAGCTCCTACAATGAGCAGTTCTTC. This chain joins TRBV19 and TRBJ2-1; tentatively, D is TRBD1 (6 bases). This CDR3 has 15 residues. Germline assignment: CDR1 LNHDA and CDR2 SQIVND (reference sequence). V gave up 8 bases and J gave up 0 bases, with 14 bases separating them.

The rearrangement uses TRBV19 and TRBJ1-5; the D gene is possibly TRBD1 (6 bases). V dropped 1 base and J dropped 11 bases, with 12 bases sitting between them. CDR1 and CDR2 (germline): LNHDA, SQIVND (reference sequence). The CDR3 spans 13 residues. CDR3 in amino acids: CASSIGGQWSQHF. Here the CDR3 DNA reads TGTGCCAGTAGTATAGGGGGGCAATGGTCCCAGCATTTT.

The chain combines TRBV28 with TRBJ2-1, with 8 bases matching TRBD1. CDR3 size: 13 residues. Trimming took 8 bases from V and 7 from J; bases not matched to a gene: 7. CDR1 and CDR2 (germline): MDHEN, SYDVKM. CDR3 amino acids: CASQRTGWNEQFF. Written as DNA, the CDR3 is TGTGCCAGCCAAAGGACAGGGTGGAATGAGCAGTTCTTC. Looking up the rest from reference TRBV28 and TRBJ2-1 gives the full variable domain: DVKVTQSSRYLVKRTGEKVFLECVQDMDHENMFWYRQDPGLGLRLIYFSYDVKMKEKGDIPEGYSVSREKKERFSLILESASTNQTSMYLCASQRTGWNEQFFGPGTRLTVL.

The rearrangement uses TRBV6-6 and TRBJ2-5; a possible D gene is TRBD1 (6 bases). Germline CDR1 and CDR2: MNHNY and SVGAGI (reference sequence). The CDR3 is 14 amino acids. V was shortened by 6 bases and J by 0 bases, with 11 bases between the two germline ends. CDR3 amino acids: CASSTGQYQETQYF. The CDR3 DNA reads TGTGCCAGCAGCACCGGACAGTACCAAGAGACCCAGTACTTC.

CDR3 region: CSAFRSDTQYF. For the CDR3, the DNA is TGCAGTGCTTTTCGGTCAGATACGCAGTATTTT. The chain recombines TRBV20-1 with TRBJ2-3; D remains unclear. CDR3 length equals 11 residues. From germline, CDR1 is DFQATT and CDR2 SNEGSKA (reference sequence). Trimming took off 5 bases at V and 4 bases at J, with 7 bases between the two ends.

As DNA, the CDR3 is TGTGCCAGCAGCCGGCGGGAATATAGCAATCAGCCCCAGCATTTT. It is translated as CASSRREYSNQPQHF. This chain connects TRBV5-6 to TRBJ1-5; D unclear. The CDR3 runs 15 residues. V lost 4 bases to trimming and J lost 0 bases, with 11 bases between them. Looked up from germline, CDR1 is SGHDT and CDR2 is YYEEEE.

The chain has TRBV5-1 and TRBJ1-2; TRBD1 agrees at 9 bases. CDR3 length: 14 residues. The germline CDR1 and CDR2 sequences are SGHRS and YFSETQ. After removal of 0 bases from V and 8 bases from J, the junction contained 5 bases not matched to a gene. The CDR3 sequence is CASSLGDRDTGYTF. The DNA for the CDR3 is TGCGCCAGCAGCTTGGGGGACAGGGACACCGGCTACACCTTC.

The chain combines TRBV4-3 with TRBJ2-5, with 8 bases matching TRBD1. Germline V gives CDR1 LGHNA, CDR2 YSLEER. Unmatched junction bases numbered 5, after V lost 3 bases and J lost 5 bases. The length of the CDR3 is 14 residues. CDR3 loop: CASSQPTGEETQYF. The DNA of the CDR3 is TGCGCCAGCAGCCAGCCGACAGGGGAGGAGACCCAGTACTTC.

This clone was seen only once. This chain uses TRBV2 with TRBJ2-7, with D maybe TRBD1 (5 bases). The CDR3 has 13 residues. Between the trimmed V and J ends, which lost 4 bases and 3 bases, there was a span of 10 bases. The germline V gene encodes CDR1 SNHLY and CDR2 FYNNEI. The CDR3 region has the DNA TGTGCCAGCAGTGGACAGACCAACTACGAGCAGTACTTC. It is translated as CASSGQTNYEQYF.

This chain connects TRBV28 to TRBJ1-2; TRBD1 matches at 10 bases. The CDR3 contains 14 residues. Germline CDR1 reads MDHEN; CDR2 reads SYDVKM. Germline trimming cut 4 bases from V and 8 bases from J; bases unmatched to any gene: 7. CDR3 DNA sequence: TGTGCCAGCAGTTCACCGGGACAGGGGAACGGCTACACCTTC. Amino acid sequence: CASSSPGQGNGYTF.

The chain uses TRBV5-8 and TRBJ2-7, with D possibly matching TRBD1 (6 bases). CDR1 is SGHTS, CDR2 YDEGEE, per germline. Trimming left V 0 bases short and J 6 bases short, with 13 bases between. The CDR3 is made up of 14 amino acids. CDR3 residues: CASSLETGKGEQYF. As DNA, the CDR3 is TGTGCCAGCAGCTTGGAAACAGGGAAGGGCGAGCAGTACTTC. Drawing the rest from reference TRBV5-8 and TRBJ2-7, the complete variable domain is EAGVTQSPTHLIKTRGQQATLRCSPISGHTSVYWYQQALGLGLQFLLWYDEGEERNRGNFPPRFSGRQFPNYSSELNVNALELEDSALYLCASSLETGKGEQYFGPGTRLTVT.

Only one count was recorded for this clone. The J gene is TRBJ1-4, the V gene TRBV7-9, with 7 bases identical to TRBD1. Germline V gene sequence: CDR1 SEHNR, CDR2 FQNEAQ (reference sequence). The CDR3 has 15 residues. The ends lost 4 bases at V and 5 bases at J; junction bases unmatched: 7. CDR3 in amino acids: CASSSGTAFNEKLFF. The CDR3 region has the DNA TGTGCCAGCAGCTCCGGGACAGCTTTCAATGAAAAACTGTTTTTT.

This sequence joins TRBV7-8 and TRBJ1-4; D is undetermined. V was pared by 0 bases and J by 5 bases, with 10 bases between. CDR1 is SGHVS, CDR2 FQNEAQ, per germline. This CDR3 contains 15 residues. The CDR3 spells CASSLARRLNEKLFF. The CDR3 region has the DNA TGTGCCAGCAGCTTAGCGCGCAGGTTAAATGAAAAACTGTTTTTT.

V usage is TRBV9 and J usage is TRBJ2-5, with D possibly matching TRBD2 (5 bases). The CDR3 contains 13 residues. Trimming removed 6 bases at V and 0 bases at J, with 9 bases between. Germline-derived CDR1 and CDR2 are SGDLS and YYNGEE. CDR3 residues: CASTLVYQETQYF. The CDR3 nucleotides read TGTGCCAGCACACTAGTTTACCAAGAGACCCAGTACTTC.

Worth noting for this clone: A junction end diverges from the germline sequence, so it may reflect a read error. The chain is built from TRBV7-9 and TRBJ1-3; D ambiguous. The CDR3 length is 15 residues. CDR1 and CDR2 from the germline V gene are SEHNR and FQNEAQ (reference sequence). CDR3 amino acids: CSSSRRGSSGNTIYF. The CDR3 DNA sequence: TGTTCCAGCAGCCGGAGAGGATCCTCTGGAAACACCATATATTTT.

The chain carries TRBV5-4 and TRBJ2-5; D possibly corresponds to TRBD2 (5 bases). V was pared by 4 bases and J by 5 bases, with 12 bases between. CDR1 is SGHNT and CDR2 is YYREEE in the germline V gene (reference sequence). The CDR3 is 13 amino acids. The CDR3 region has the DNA TGTGCCAGCAGCCCCCCGAGGGAGGAGACCCAGTACTTC. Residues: CASSPPREETQYF.